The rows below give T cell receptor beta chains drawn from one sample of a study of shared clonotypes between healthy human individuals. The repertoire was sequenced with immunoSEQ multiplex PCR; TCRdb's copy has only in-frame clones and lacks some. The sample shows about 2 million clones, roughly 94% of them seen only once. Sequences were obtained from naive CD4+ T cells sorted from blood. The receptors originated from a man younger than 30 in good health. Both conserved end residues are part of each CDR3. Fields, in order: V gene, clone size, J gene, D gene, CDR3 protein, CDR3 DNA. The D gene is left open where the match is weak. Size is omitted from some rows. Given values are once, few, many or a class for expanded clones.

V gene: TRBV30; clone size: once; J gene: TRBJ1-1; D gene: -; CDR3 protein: CAWGGLNTEAFF; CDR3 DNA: TGTGCCTGGGGGGGCTTGAACACTGAAGCTTTCTTT
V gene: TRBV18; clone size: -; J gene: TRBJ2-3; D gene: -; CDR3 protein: CASSDSSSTDTQYF; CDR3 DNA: TGTGCCAGCTCAGACAGCTCTAGCACAGATACGCAGTATTTT
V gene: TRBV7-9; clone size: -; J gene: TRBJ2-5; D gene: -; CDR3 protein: CASSSSGGISPQYF; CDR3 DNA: TGTGCCAGCAGCTCATCTGGGGGTATCTCGCCCCAGTACTTC
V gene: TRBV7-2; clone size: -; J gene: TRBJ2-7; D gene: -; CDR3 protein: CASSRVAGAYEQYF; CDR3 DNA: TGTGCCAGCAGCCGGGTCGCGGGTGCCTACGAGCAGTACTTC
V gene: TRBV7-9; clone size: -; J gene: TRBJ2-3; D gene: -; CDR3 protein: CASSYFGGSTDTQYF; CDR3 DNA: TGTGCCAGCAGCTATTTCGGAGGGTCGACAGATACGCAGTATTTT
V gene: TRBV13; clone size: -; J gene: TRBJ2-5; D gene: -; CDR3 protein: CASTTNRETQYF; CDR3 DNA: TGTGCCAGCACAACTAATCGGGAGACCCAGTACTTC
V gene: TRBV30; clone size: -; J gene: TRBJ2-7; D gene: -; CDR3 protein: CAWSSENEQYF; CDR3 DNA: TGTGCCTGGAGTAGCGAGAACGAGCAGTACTTC
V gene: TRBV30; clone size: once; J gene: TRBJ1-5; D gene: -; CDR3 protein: CAWSEGGNQPQHF; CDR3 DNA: TGTGCCTGGAGTGAGGGCGGCAATCAGCCCCAGCATTTT
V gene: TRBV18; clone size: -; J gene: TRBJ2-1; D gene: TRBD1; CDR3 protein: CASSGQEAEQFF; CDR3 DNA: TGTGCCAGCTCAGGACAGGAGGCGGAACAGTTCTTC
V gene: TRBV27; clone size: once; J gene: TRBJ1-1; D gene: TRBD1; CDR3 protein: CASSLVRQGRMGNTEAFF; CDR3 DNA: TGTGCCAGCAGTCTGGTGCGACAGGGGCGGATGGGGAACACTGAAGCTTTCTTT
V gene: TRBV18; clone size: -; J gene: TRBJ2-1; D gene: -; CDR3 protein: CASSLASDYNEQFF; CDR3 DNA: TGTGCCAGCTCTTTAGCTAGCGACTACAATGAGCAGTTCTTC
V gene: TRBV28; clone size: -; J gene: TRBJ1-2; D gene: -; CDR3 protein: CASSFRQLAYGYTF; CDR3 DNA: TGTGCCAGCAGTTTTCGACAGTTGGCCTATGGCTACACCTTC
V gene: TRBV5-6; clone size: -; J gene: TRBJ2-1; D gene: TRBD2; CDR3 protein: CASSLLAGSYNEQFF; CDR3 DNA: TGTGCCAGCAGCCTTCTAGCGGGGTCCTACAATGAGCAGTTCTTC
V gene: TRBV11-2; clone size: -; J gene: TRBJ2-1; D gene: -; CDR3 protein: CASSEVGISYNEQFF; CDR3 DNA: TGTGCCAGCAGCGAAGTGGGTATCTCCTACAATGAGCAGTTCTTC
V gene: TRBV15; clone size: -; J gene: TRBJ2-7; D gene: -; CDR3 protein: CATSAGGSTYEQYF; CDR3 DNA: TGTGCCACCTCGGCCGGGGGCTCAACCTACGAGCAGTACTTC
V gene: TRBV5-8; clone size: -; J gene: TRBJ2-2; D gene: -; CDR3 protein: CASSFLWRTTGELFF; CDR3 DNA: TGTGCCAGCAGCTTCCTATGGAGAACCACCGGGGAGCTGTTTTTT
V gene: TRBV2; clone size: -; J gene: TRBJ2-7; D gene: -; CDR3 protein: CASSTGYAGSYEQYF; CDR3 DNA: TGTGCCAGCAGTACCGGGTACGCAGGGTCCTACGAGCAGTACTTC
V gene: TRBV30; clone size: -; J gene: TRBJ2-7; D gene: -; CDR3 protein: CACQGGHEQYF; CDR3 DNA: TGTGCCTGTCAGGGAGGCCACGAGCAGTACTTC
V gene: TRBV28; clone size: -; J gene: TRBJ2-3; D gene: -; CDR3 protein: CASSLGTLLQGGADTQYF; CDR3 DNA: TGTGCCAGCAGTTTAGGGACACTACTGCAAGGGGGAGCAGATACGCAGTATTTT
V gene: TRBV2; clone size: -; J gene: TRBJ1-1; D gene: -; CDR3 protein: CASSGQANTEAFF; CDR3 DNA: TGTGCCAGCAGTGGACAGGCCAACACTGAAGCTTTCTTT
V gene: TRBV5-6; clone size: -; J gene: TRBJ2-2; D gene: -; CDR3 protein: CASSPTAGASTGELFF; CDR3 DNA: TGTGCCAGCAGCCCTACCGCCGGGGCGTCTACCGGGGAGCTGTTTTTT
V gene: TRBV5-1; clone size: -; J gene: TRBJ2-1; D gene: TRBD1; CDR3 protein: CASSVTGAIEQFF; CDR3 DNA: TGCGCCAGCAGCGTGACAGGGGCAATTGAGCAGTTCTTC
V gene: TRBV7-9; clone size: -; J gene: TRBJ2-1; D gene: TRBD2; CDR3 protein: CAAPLLSGGDDEQFF; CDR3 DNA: TGTGCCGCCCCCCTCCTGTCGGGGGGGGACGATGAGCAGTTCTTC
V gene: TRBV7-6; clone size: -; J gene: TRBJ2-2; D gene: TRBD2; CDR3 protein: CASSAELAANTGELFF; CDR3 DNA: TGTGCCAGCAGCGCCGAACTAGCGGCAAACACCGGGGAGCTGTTTTTT
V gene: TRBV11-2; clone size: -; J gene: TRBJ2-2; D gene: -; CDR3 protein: CASSLARGSAGELFF; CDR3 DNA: TGTGCCAGCAGCTTAGCTCGGGGCAGTGCCGGGGAGCTGTTTTTT
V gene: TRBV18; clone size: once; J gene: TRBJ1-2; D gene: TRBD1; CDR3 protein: CASSPPWTGRHGYTF; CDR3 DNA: TGTGCCAGCTCACCACCCTGGACAGGGCGGCATGGCTACACCTTC
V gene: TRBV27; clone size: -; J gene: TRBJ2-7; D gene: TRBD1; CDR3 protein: CASSFTGGPYEQYF; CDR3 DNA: TGTGCCAGCAGTTTCACAGGGGGACCCTACGAGCAGTACTTC